This TCR beta chain was identified during a study of ipilimumab plus nivolumab after autologous stem cell transplantation (dated by TCRdb to the early 2020s). About the study as a whole: The median number of doses received by trial patients was 5 for ipilimumab and 8 for nivolumab. The myeloma cohort included high-risk transplant-naive patients and patients relapsing within 3 years of a first autologous transplant. Patients undergoing autologous transplant for high-risk diffuse large B cell lymphoma, mature T cell lymphoma, or multiple myeloma were enrolled in the trial. The intent-to-treat population of the trial was made up of some 36 patients.

In the germline V gene, CDR1 corresponds to MDHEN and CDR2 to SYDVKM. The germline V and J ends show losses of 6 bases and 8 bases respectively, and no gene match explains 11 bases of the junction. Taken from cysteine to phenylalanine, the CDR3 has 14 residues. The retained sequence is limited to the CDR3, 42 bases, with the frame set at the first base. Library preparation was by the immunoSEQ multiplex PCR assay. The source is immuneACCESS, and TCRdb retained only in-frame sequences with V and J called. Part of the clones is not carried over; for the studies checked, unresolved V genes explain less than half of this, and the remainder is unexplained. A total of about 40,000 clones appear in this sample, over 90% of them only once. The ten largest clones capture roughly 0.9% of the sample. Checkpoint therapy was initiated 14 to 28 days after autologous transplant, and ipilimumab was administered at 1 mg/kg intravenously on day 1 of selected weeks. Nivolumab was given at 3 mg/kg intravenously on day 1 of weeks 1, 4, 7, 10, and every two weeks through week 26. Combined checkpoint inhibition with ipilimumab and nivolumab as consolidation after autologous stem cell transplantation was tested in a Phase Ib clinical trial.

On this clone: Its target antigen remains unknown. Qualities for individual bases were not recorded, and no much larger clone is one base off.

On the study overall, not on this receptor specifically: The authors stated that profiles of the T cell receptor repertoire, regulatory T cell phenotype and gut microbiota provided a biologic rationale for studying this approach further. The authors concluded that, as post-transplant consolidation, combined checkpoint inhibition appeared tolerable.

Sequencing used PBMCs, obtained in a trial of ipilimumab plus nivolumab as post-transplant consolidation. The TCR sequence derives from a male donor with multiple myeloma. Here the chain combines TRBV28 and TRBJ2-3; 7 bases in the middle match TRBD1. The CDR3: CASSPGTVRGTQYF. The DNA sequence is TGTGCCAGCAGCCCCGGGACAGTTAGGGGTACGCAGTATTTT. Here the CDR3 is joined to the reference TRBV28 and TRBJ2-3 genes, and the full variable domain is: DVKVTQSSRYLVKRTGEKVFLECVQDMDHENMFWYRQDPGLGLRLIYFSYDVKMKEKGDIPEGYSVSREKKERFSLILESASTNQTSMYLCASSPGTVRGTQYFGPGTRLTVL.